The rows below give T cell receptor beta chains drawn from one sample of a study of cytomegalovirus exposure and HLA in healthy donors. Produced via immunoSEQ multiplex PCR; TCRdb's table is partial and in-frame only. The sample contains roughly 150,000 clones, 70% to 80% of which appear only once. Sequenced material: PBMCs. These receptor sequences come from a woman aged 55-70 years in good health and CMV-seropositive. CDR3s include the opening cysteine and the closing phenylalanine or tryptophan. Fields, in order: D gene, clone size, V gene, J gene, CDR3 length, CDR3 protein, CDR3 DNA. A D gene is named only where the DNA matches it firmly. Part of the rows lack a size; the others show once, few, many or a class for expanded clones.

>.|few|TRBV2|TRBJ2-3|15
CASCYRGRDTDTQYF
TGTGCCAGCTGCTATAGGGGGCGGGACACAGATACGCAGTATTTT
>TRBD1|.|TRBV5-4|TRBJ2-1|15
CASSLDRVGAGEQFF
TGTGCCAGCAGCCTGGACAGGGTTGGGGCCGGTGAGCAGTTCTTC
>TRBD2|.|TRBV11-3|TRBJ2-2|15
CASSLGGRDTGELFF
TGTGCCAGCAGCTTAGGCGGGAGGGACACCGGGGAGCTGTTTTTT
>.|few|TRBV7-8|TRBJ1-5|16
CASSAGGGQDYQPQHF
TGTGCCAGCAGCGCGGGGGGGGGACAAGATTATCAGCCCCAGCATTTT
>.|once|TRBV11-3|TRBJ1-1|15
CASSPSGQGTRTSFF
TGTGCCAGCAGCCCGTCTGGGCAGGGCACTCGAACGTCTTTCTTT
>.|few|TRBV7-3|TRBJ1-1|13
CASSSTKDTEAFF
TGTGCCAGCAGCTCTACGAAAGACACTGAAGCTTTCTTT
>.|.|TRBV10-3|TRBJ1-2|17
CAISAAGAVNSNYGYTF
TGTGCCATCAGTGCCGCAGGGGCTGTAAACTCTAACTATGGCTACACCTTC
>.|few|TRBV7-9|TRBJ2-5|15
CASSPPVRVGETQYF
TGTGCCAGCAGTCCACCCGTGAGGGTGGGAGAGACCCAGTACTTC
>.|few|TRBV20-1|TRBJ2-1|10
CSASVNEQFF
TGCAGTGCTAGCGTCAATGAGCAGTTCTTC
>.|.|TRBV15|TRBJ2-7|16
CATSRSLGGESYEQYF
TGTGCCACCAGCAGATCCCTAGGGGGAGAGAGCTACGAGCAGTACTTC
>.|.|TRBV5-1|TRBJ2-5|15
CASIPGVGGQETQYF
TGCGCCAGCATCCCTGGAGTGGGGGGCCAAGAGACCCAGTACTTC
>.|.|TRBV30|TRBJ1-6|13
CAWDRSYNSPLHF
TGTGCCTGGGACAGGTCCTATAATTCACCCCTCCACTTT
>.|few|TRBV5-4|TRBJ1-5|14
CASSLAGVNQPQHF
TGTGCCAGCAGCTTAGCAGGGGTCAATCAGCCCCAGCATTTT
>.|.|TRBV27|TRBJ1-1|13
CASSLSGGREAFF
TGTGCCAGCAGTTTATCGGGGGGTCGGGAAGCTTTCTTT
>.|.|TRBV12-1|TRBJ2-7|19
CASSFDQSSGRRRWGEQYF
TGTGCCAGCAGCTTTGATCAGAGTAGCGGGAGGCGCCGTTGGGGCGAGCAGTACTTC
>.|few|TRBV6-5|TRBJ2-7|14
CASSFVAFSYEQYF
TGTGCCAGCAGTTTCGTAGCGTTCTCCTACGAGCAGTACTTC
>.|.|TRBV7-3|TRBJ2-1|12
CASSPGLGEQFF
TGTGCCAGCAGCCCGGGTCTAGGAGAGCAGTTCTTC
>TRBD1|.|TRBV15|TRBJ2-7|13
CATSLDRGDEQYF
TGTGCCACCAGCCTAGACAGGGGCGACGAGCAGTACTTC
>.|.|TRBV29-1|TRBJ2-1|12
CSVDRSRSEQFF
TGCAGCGTTGATCGGTCGAGGTCTGAGCAGTTCTTC
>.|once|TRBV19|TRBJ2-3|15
CASSFGRDSTDTQYF
TGTGCCAGTAGTTTCGGCCGGGATAGCACAGATACGCAGTATTTT